This T cell receptor beta chain was identified in a study of blood T cell repertoires in COVID-19 (dated by TCRdb to the early 2020s). About the full investigation: The collaborator samples originated in the United States, Italy and Spain and spanned the acute and convalescent phases of COVID-19. The material from the prospective study consisted of cDNA or gDNA derived from T cells, B-cell-depleted T cells, or PBMCs. The dataset comprised deeply sampled blood TCRbeta repertoires from subjects exposed to, actively infected with, or recovered from COVID-19. A freely available public database, intended as a resource for researchers studying the immune response to SARS-CoV-2, is where the repertoires were released. Samples were obtained from the ongoing ImmuneRACE study (first 160 participants) and from over a thousand subjects provided by 6 global collaborators. Nearly every sample came with metadata listing a de-identified subject ID, COVID-19 status, age in years and sex. Where available, HLA class I and class II types were obtained from metadata supplied by the sample provider rather than from assay-based typing. The research as a whole found: The amount of clinical and demographic metadata varied by source and participant and was provided uncurated.

This clone was seen a single time. What this receptor recognizes is not known. Base qualities are not provided; no much larger clone lies one nucleotide away. CDR1 and CDR2 are drawn from the germline V gene (reference sequence): MNHEY, SMNVEV. From its cysteine to its phenylalanine, the CDR3 spans 14 amino acids. Solely the CDR3 DNA is kept, with 42 bases framed from the first base. The V end gives up 6 bases and the J end 3 bases, leaving 1 base in the junction not matched to a gene. In the prospective study, participants were roughly 18 to 89 years old, resided in 24 geographic areas of the United States, and were enrolled through a virtual design. In the prospective study, participants were assigned to cohorts based on the clinical history participants reported in a screening survey and a study questionnaire. ImmuneRACE Cohort 3 recovered participants were defined by two consecutive negative NP/OP PCR tests, healthcare professional clearance, or symptom resolution. In the prospective study, whole blood, serum and a nasopharyngeal or oropharyngeal swab were collected from each participant by mobile phlebotomists. Over a 2-month period, participants in the prospective study had the option of providing additional blood draws and questionnaires. Before DNA extraction, blood samples from the prospective study were shipped at room temperature or frozen.

The immunoSEQ Assay, a bias-controlled multiplex PCR, was used to amplify TCRbeta CDR3 regions from genomic DNA. As for the authors' bioinformatics: Nucleated cell counts per sample were estimated from amplification of reference gene primers within the assay. Sequence reads were collapsed and filtered to measure the absolute abundance of every unique TCRbeta CDR3 rearrangement. For each sample, productive Simpson clonality was calculated by taking the square root of Simpson's diversity index across productive rearrangements. TCRdb re-hosts the immuneACCESS table, in-frame sequences only. Its copies lack some clones; in the studies checked, an unresolved V gene accounts for under half of them, and the cause for the rest is not known. Clonal size and the V and J genes are those of that table, whereas D and trimming came from the DNA. This sample comprises 300,000 to 400,000 clones, over 75% of them detected only once. About 5% of the sample goes to the ten largest clones.

The receptor was derived from a man aged 25-40 years who had recovered from COVID-19. The material sequenced was PBMCs or T cells enriched from blood (not recorded which). The V and J genes are TRBV27 and TRBJ1-4; 10 middle bases align to TRBD1. The DNA sequence reads TGTGCCAGCAGGGGGACAGGGGCTAATGAAAAACTGTTTTTT. This is translated as CASRGTGANEKLFF. The entire variable domain, with the stretches around the CDR3 drawn from the reference TRBV27 and TRBJ1-4 proteins, is EAQVTQNPRYLITVTGKKLTVTCSQNMNHEYMSWYRQDPGLGLRQIYYSMNVEVTDKGDVPEGYKVSRKEKRNFPLILESPSPNQTSLYFCASRGTGANEKLFFGSGTQLSVL.